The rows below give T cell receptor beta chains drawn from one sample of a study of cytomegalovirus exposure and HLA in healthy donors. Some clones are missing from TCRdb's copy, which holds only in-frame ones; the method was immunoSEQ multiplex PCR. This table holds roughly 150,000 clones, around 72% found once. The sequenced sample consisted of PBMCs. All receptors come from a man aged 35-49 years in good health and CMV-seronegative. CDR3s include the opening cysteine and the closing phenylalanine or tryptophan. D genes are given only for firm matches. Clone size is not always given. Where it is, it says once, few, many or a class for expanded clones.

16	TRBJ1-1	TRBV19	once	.	CASSSGGGRMNTEAFF	TGTGCCAGTAGTTCTGGGGGGGGGCGCATGAACACTGAAGCTTTCTTT
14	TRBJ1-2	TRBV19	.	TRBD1	CASSPPGQPYGYTF	TGTGCCAGTAGTCCACCGGGACAGCCCTATGGCTACACCTTC
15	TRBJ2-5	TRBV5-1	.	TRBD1	CASSPEDRVWETQYF	TGCGCCAGCAGCCCGGAGGACAGGGTGTGGGAGACCCAGTACTTC
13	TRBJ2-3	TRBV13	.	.	CASSPGTPDTQYF	TGTGCCAGCAGCCCCGGGACTCCGGATACGCAGTATTTT
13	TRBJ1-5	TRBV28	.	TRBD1	CASSATGVQPQHF	TGTGCCAGCAGTGCCACAGGGGTTCAGCCCCAGCATTTT
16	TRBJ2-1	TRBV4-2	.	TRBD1	CASSQGDRSSYNEQFF	TGTGCCAGCAGCCAAGGGGACAGGAGCTCCTACAATGAGCAGTTCTTC
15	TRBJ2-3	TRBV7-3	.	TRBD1	CASSLDRGRKDTQYF	TGTGCCAGCAGCCTTGACAGGGGGCGCAAAGATACGCAGTATTTT
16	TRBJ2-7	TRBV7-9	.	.	CASSSIYAGKAYEQYF	TGTGCCAGCAGCTCCATTTACGCGGGAAAGGCCTACGAGCAGTACTTC
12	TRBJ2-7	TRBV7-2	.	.	CASSPSSYEQYF	TGTGCCAGCAGCCCTAGCTCCTACGAGCAGTACTTC
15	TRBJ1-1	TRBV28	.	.	CASSPGRFGTREAFF	TGTGCCAGCAGCCCCGGCCGGTTCGGAACGAGGGAAGCTTTCTTT
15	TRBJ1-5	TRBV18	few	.	CASSPRGPGNQPQHF	TGTGCCAGCTCACCACGAGGTCCTGGCAATCAGCCCCAGCATTTT
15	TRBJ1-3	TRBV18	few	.	CASSPETGPRNTIYF	TGTGCCAGCTCACCCGAGACAGGACCAAGAAACACCATATATTTT
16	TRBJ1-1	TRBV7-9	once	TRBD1	CASSLGGGTGVREAFF	TGTGCCAGCAGCTTAGGAGGGGGGACAGGGGTCAGGGAAGCTTTCTTT
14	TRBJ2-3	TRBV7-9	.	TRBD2	CASKIAGGTDTQYF	TGTGCCAGCAAGATAGCGGGGGGCACAGATACGCAGTATTTT
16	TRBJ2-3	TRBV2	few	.	CASRPGKGLDTDTQYF	TGTGCCAGCAGGCCAGGGAAGGGACTTGACACAGATACGCAGTATTTT
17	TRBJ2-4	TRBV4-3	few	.	CASSQELGVLAKNIQYF	TGCGCCAGCAGCCAAGAACTTGGAGTGCTAGCCAAAAACATTCAGTACTTC
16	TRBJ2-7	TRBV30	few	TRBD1	CAWRFRGTGDSHEQYF	TGTGCCTGGCGTTTTAGGGGGACAGGGGATTCCCACGAGCAGTACTTC
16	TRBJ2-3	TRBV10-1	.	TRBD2	CASQPASGPSTDTQYF	TGCGCCAGCCAGCCGGCTAGCGGGCCTAGCACAGATACGCAGTATTTT
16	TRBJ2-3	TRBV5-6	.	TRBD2	CASSHLTSGLTDTQYF	TGTGCCAGCAGCCACCTGACTAGCGGGCTCACAGATACGCAGTATTTT
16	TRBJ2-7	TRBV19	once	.	CASSTSLEIMAYEQYF	TGTGCCAGTAGTACGTCACTCGAGATTATGGCCTACGAGCAGTACTTC
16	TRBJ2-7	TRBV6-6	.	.	CASSYSGPEVSYEQYF	TGTGCCAGCAGTTACTCGGGGCCGGAAGTCTCCTACGAGCAGTACTTC
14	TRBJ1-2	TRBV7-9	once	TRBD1	CASTYRGRENGYTF	TGTGCCAGCACCTATAGGGGGCGCGAGAATGGCTACACCTTC
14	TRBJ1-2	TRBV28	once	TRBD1	CASSSGQMAYGYTF	TGTGCCAGCAGCTCGGGACAGATGGCTTATGGCTACACCTTC
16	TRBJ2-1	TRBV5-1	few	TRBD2	CASGGLAVSSYNEQFF	TGCGCCAGCGGAGGACTAGCGGTCAGCTCCTACAATGAGCAGTTCTTC
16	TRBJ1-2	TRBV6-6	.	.	CASVAQTGNYAYGYTF	TGTGCCAGTGTCGCACAAACAGGGAATTACGCTTATGGCTACACCTTC
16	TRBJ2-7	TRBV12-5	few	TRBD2	CASGLDSSGLAYEQYF	TGTGCTAGTGGTTTGGACTCTAGCGGGCTTGCCTACGAGCAGTACTTC
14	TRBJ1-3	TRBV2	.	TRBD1	CASSERGPGNTIYF	TGTGCCAGCAGTGAGAGGGGGCCTGGAAACACCATATATTTT
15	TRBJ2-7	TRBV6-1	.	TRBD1	CASSDGDSSSYEQYF	TGTGCCAGCAGTGACGGGGACAGCAGCTCCTACGAGCAGTACTTC
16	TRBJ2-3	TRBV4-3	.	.	CASSQEGSAYTDTQYF	TGCGCCAGCAGCCAAGAGGGTAGCGCGTACACAGATACGCAGTATTTT
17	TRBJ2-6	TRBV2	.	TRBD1	CASSGQGGNSGANVLTF	TGTGCCAGCAGCGGACAGGGAGGAAACTCTGGGGCCAACGTCCTGACTTTC
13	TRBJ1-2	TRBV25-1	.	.	CPNQAATLRGYTF	TGCCCCAACCAGGCAGCTACCCTCCGTGGCTACACCTTC
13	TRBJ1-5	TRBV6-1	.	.	CASSPGGNQPQNF	TGTGCCAGCAGTCCGGGGGGCAATCAGCCCCAGAATTTT
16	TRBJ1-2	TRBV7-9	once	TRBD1	CASSLDFDRGEYGYTF	TGTGCCAGCAGCTTAGACTTCGACAGGGGCGAGTATGGCTACACCTTC
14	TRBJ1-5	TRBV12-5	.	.	CASGLFLPGQPQHF	TGTGCTAGTGGTTTGTTCCTGCCGGGTCAGCCCCAGCATTTT
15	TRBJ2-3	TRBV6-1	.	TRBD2	CASSERAGSTDTQYF	TGTGCCAGCAGTGAACGAGCGGGAAGCACAGATACGCAGTATTTT
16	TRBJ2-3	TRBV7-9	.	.	CASSQGGRWSTDTQYF	TGTGCCAGCAGCCAGGGAGGCAGGTGGAGCACAGATACGCAGTATTTT
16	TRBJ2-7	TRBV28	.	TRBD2	CASSSPVGSGIVEQYF	TGTGCCAGCAGTTCCCCGGTTGGTAGCGGGATAGTCGAGCAGTACTTC
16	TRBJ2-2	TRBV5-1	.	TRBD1	CASRGARGRNTGELFF	TGCGCCAGCAGAGGGGCCAGGGGGCGTAACACCGGGGAGCTGTTTTTT
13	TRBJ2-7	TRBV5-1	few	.	CASSLYRELEQYF	TGCGCCAGCAGCTTGTACAGGGAGCTCGAGCAGTACTTC